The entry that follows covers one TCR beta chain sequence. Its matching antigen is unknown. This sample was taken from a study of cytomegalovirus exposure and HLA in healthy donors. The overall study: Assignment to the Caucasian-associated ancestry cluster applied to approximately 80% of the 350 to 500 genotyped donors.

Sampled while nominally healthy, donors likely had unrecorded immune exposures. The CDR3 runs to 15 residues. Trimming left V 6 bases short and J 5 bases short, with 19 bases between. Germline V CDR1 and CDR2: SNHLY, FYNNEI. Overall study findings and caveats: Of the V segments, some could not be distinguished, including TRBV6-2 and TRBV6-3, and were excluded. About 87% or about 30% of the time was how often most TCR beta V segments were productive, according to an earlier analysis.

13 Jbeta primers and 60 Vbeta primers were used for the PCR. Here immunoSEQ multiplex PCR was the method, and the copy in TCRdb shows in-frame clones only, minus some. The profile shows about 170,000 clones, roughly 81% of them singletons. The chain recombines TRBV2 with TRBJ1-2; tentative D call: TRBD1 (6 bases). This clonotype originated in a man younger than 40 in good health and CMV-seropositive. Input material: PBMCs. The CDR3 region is CASRPVGGGEYGYTF. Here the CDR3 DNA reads TGTGCCAGCAGACCCGTAGGTGGGGGCGAGTATGGCTACACCTTC.